The entry below gives a single TCR beta chain sequence along with its context. The data belong to a study of blood T cell repertoires in COVID-19. About the research overall: The United States, Italy and Spain were the sources of the acute and convalescent COVID-19 samples. Sources were T cells, B-cell-depleted T cells, or PBMCs; the material itself was cDNA or gDNA.

As originally analysed: Reference gene primer amplification in the assay estimated nucleated cell counts. TCRdb keeps only in-frame clones here, not all; method: immunoSEQ multiplex PCR. D and trimming come from the DNA, and the V and J calls and clone size come from that table. The sample consists of approximately 70,000 clones, more than 70% of them appearing once. The clonotype was recovered from a woman in her sixties or seventies with acute or convalescent COVID-19. What was sequenced was peripheral blood.

CDR3 DNA sequence: TGCGCCAGCAGCTCCCGGGACAGGGCTGATACGCAGTATTTT. Protein sequence: CASSSRDRADTQYF. The chain recombines TRBV5-1 with TRBJ2-3; 9 positions agree with TRBD1. J lost 6 bases, V lost 3 bases, and 5 bases had no gene match. Germline-derived CDR1 and CDR2 are SGHRS and YFSETQ. The CDR3 length is 14 residues. Using reference TRBV5-1 and TRBJ2-3 for the parts outside the CDR3, the full variable domain is KAGVTQTPRYLIKTRGQQVTLSCSPISGHRSVSWYQQTPGQGLQFLFEYFSETQRNKGNFPGRFSGRQFSNSRSEMNVSTLELGDSALYLCASSSRDRADTQYFGPGTRLTVL.